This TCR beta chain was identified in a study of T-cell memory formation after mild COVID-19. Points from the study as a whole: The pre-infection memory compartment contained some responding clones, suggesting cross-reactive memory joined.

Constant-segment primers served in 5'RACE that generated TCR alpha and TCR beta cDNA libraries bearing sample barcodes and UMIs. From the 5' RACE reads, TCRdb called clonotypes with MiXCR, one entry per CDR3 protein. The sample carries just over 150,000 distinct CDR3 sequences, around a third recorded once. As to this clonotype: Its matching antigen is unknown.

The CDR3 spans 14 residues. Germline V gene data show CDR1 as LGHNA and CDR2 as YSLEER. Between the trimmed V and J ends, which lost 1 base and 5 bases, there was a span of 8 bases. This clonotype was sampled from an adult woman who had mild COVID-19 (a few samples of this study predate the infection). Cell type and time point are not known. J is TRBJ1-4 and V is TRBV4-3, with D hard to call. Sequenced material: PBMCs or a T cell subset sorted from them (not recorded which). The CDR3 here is CASSQVGRNEKLFF. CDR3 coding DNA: TGCGCCAGCAGCCAAGTGGGGAGGAATGAAAAACTGTTTTTT.